This is a list of T cell receptor beta chains from one sample in a study of cytomegalovirus exposure and HLA in healthy donors. Clones were sequenced by immunoSEQ multiplex PCR, and TCRdb holds only the in-frame ones, with some missing. The sample carries about 200,000 clones, more than 75% recorded once. The source material was PBMCs. The origin of the receptors is a male donor in good health and CMV-seropositive. Each CDR3 is given with its conserved first and last residue. D genes are given only for firm matches. A clone size is listed for some rows: how often the clone was seen (once, few, many), or a class if it is expanded.

D | size | J | length | V | CDR3 | DNA
NA | NA | TRBJ2-7 | 15 | TRBV2 | CASSLQGPRMVEQYF | TGTGCCAGCAGTCTACAGGGACCGCGAATGGTCGAGCAGTACTTC
TRBD2 | NA | TRBJ2-7 | 17 | TRBV10-3 | CAISEPTSGGPIYEQYF | TGTGCCATCAGTGAGCCCACTAGCGGGGGGCCGATCTACGAGCAGTACTTC
NA | once | TRBJ2-3 | 15 | TRBV10-3 | CAIRSRTESTDTQYF | TGTGCCATCAGGTCCCGAACGGAGAGCACAGATACGCAGTATTTT
NA | NA | TRBJ1-5 | 17 | TRBV28 | CASSPVRAGSSNQPQHF | TGTGCCAGCAGCCCCGTGCGGGCAGGCAGTAGCAATCAGCCCCAGCATTTT
TRBD2 | NA | TRBJ2-2 | 16 | TRBV5-4 | CASSLAGGGGYGELFF | TGTGCCAGCAGCTTGGCTGGCGGGGGTGGCTACGGGGAGCTGTTTTTT
NA | NA | TRBJ2-5 | 15 | TRBV7-7 | CASSLGGSGQETQYF | TGTGCTAGCAGCTTAGGTGGTAGCGGCCAAGAGACCCAGTACTTC
TRBD2 | NA | TRBJ2-7 | 14 | TRBV14 | CASSQGLAGYEQYF | TGTGCCAGCAGCCAAGGGCTAGCGGGCTACGAGCAGTACTTC
TRBD1 | NA | TRBJ1-1 | 13 | TRBV29-1 | CSGDRAMNTEAFF | TGCAGCGGGGACAGGGCTATGAACACTGAAGCTTTCTTT
TRBD2 | NA | TRBJ2-2 | 15 | TRBV7-3 | CASSQPRGGTGELFF | TGTGCCAGCAGTCAACCACGCGGGGGCACCGGGGAGCTGTTTTTT
TRBD1 | NA | TRBJ2-7 | 13 | TRBV12-5 | CASGLGQGYEQYF | TGTGCTAGTGGTTTGGGACAGGGCTACGAGCAGTACTTC
TRBD1 | NA | TRBJ2-7 | 14 | TRBV5-1 | CASSLRQGAGEQYF | TGCGCCAGCAGCTTAAGGCAGGGGGCAGGAGAGCAGTACTTC
TRBD2 | NA | TRBJ2-3 | 14 | TRBV11-3 | CASSSSGGEDTQYF | TGTGCCAGCAGCTCTAGCGGGGGAGAAGATACGCAGTATTTT
TRBD2 | few | TRBJ2-3 | 16 | TRBV19 | CASSIGSSGSTDTQYF | TGTGCCAGTAGTATAGGTTCTAGCGGGAGCACAGATACGCAGTATTTT
TRBD2 | NA | TRBJ2-5 | 17 | TRBV7-2 | CASSFGLAGGTQETQYF | TGTGCCAGCAGCTTCGGACTAGCGGGGGGAACCCAAGAGACCCAGTACTTC
NA | NA | TRBJ2-5 | 18 | TRBV12-2 | CASRLEGRSGRYQETQYF | TGTGCAAGTCGCTTAGAAGGCCGGAGCGGGAGGTACCAAGAGACCCAGTACTTC
TRBD2 | NA | TRBJ2-1 | 15 | TRBV4-3 | CASSQEGTIRREQFF | TGCGCCAGCAGCCAAGAAGGGACTATCCGACGGGAGCAGTTCTTC
TRBD1 | NA | TRBJ1-2 | 16 | TRBV5-8 | CASSRIPTGASYGYTF | TGTGCCAGCAGCCGAATTCCGACAGGGGCCAGCTATGGCTACACCTTC
NA | once | TRBJ1-5 | 15 | TRBV7-8 | CASSLAVEAIRPQHF | TGTGCCAGCAGCTTAGCGGTCGAGGCAATTCGGCCCCAGCATTTT
NA | NA | TRBJ1-2 | 13 | TRBV7-9 | CASSLHNQDGYTF | TGTGCCAGCAGCTTACACAATCAAGATGGCTACACCTTC
NA | few | TRBJ2-7 | 13 | TRBV18 | CASSPPGSSEQYF | TGTGCCAGCTCACCACCGGGGAGTTCCGAGCAGTACTTC
NA | NA | TRBJ2-1 | 15 | TRBV18 | CASSQGGGSYNEQFF | TGTGCCAGCTCACAGGGGGGGGGCTCCTACAATGAGCAGTTCTTC
TRBD1 | NA | TRBJ2-5 | 14 | TRBV5-1 | CASSRRQGLETQYF | TGCGCCAGCAGCAGGAGACAGGGGTTAGAGACCCAGTACTTC
TRBD1 | NA | TRBJ2-7 | 17 | TRBV5-8 | CASRGTGTGGMGYEQYF | TGTGCCAGCAGGGGAACCGGGACAGGGGGCATGGGGTACGAGCAGTACTTC
NA | NA | TRBJ2-3 | 12 | TRBV7-9 | CASGAGTDTQYF | TGTGCCAGCGGTGCGGGTACAGATACGCAGTATTTT
TRBD1 | once | TRBJ2-1 | 14 | TRBV18 | CASSPRDSSNEQFF | TGTGCCAGCTCACCCCGGGACAGTTCCAATGAGCAGTTCTTC
NA | NA | TRBJ2-1 | 16 | TRBV28 | CASSPFRTEIINEQFF | TGTGCCAGCAGTCCCTTCCGGACAGAGATCATCAATGAGCAGTTCTTC
TRBD2 | NA | TRBJ2-7 | 15 | TRBV5-4 | CASSLQTRGGHEQYF | TGTGCCAGCTCGTTGCAGACCCGGGGGGGCCACGAGCAGTACTTC
TRBD1 | NA | TRBJ1-2 | 15 | TRBV5-8 | CASSPLQGINYGYTF | TGTGCCAGCAGCCCCTTACAGGGGATCAACTATGGCTACACCTTC